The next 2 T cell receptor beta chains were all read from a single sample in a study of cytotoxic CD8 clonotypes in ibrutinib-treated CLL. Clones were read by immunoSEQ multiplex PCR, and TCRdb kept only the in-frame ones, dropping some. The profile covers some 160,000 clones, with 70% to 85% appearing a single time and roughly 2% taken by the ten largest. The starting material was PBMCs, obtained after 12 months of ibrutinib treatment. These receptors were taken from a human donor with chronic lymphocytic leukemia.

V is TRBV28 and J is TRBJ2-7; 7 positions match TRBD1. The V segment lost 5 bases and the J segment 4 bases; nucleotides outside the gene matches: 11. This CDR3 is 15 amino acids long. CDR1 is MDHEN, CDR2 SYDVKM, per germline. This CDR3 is CASSAPFGTEYEQYF. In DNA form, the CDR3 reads TGTGCCAGCAGTGCCCCCTTCGGGACAGAGTACGAGCAGTACTTC.

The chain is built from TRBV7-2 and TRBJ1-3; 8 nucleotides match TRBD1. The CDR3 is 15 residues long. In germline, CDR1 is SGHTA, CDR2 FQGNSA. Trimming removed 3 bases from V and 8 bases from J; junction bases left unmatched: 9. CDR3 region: CASSFRTNRGDTIYF. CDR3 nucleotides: TGTGCCAGCAGCTTTCGGACAAACAGGGGGGACACCATATATTTT.